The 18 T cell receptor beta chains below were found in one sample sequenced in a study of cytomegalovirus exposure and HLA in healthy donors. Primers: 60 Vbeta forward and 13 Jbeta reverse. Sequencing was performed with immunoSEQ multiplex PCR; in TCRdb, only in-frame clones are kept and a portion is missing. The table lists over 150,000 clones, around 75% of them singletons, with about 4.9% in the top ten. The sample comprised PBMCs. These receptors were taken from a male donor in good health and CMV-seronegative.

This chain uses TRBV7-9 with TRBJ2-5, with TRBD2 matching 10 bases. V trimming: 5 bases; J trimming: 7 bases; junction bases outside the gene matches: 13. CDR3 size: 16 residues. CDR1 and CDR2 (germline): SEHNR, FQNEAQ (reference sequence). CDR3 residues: CASSNGPSGGRWTQYF. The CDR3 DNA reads TGTGCCAGCAGCAATGGGCCTAGCGGGGGCCGTTGGACCCAGTACTTC.

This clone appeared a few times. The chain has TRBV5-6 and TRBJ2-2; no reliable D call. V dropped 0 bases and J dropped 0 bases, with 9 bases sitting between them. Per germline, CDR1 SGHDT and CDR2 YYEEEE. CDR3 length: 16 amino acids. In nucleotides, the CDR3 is TGTGCCAGCAGCTTGGTGTCGACTGCGAACACCGGGGAGCTGTTTTTT. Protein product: CASSLVSTANTGELFF.

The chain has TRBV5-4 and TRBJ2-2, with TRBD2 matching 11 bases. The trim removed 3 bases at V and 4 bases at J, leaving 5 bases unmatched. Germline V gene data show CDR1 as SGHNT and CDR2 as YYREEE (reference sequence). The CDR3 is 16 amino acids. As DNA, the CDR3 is TGTGCCAGCAGCTCTCGGACTAGCGGGCCCACCGGGGAGCTGTTTTTT. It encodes CASSSRTSGPTGELFF.

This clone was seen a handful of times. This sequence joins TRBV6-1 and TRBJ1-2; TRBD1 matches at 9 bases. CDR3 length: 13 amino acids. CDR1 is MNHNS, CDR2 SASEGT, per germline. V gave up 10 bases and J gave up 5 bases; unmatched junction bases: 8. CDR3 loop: CATSTTGGYGYTF. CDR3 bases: TGTGCCACTTCGACGACAGGGGGTTATGGCTACACCTTC.

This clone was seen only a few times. The DNA for the CDR3 is TGTGCCAGTAGTATGACTAGTTACAATGAGCAGTTCTTC. This translates into CASSMTSYNEQFF. V is TRBV19 and J is TRBJ2-1, with D tentatively TRBD2 (6 bases). CDR1 and CDR2 from the germline V gene are LNHDA and SQIVND (reference sequence). V gave up 3 bases and J gave up 4 bases, with 7 bases separating them. The length of the CDR3 is 13 residues. Based on the CDR3 plus reference TRBV19 and TRBJ2-1, the full variable domain is DGGITQSPKYLFRKEGQNVTLSCEQNLNHDAMYWYRQDPGQGLRLIYYSQIVNDFQKGDIAEGYSVSREKKESFPLTVTSAQKNPTAFYLCASSMTSYNEQFFGPGTRLTVL.

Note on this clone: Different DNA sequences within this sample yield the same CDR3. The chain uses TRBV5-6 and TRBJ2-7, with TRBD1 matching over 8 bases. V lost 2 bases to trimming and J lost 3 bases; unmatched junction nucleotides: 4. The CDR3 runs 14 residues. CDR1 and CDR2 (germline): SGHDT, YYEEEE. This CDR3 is CASSFGQGRYEQYF. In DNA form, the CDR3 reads TGTGCCAGCAGCTTCGGACAGGGTCGCTACGAGCAGTACTTC.

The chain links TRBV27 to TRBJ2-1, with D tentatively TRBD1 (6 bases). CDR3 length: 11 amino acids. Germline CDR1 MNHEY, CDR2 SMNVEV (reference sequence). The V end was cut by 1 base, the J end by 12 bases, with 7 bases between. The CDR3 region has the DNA TGTGCCAGCAGTTTATGGGGGCGGCAGTTCTTC. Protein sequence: CASSLWGRQFF.

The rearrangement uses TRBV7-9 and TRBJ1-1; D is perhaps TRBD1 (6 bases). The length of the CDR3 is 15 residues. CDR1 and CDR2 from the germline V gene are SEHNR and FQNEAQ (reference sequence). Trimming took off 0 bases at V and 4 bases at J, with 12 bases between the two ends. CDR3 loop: CASSLAGAPGTEAFF. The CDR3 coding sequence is TGTGCCAGCAGCTTAGCGGGGGCCCCGGGCACTGAAGCTTTCTTT.

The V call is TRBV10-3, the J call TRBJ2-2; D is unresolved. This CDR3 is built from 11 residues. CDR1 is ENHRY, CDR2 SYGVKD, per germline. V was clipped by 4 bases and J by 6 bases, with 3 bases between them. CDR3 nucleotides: TGTGCCATCAGTGCGGCCGGGGAGCTGTTTTTT. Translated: CAISAAGELFF.

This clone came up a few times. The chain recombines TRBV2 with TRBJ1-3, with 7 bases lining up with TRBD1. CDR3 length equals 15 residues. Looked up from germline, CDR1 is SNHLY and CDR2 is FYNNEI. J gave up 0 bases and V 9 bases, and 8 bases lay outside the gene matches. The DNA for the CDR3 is TGTGCCAGTCTGGACAGGCTTAGCTCTGGAAACACCATATATTTT. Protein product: CASLDRLSSGNTIYF.

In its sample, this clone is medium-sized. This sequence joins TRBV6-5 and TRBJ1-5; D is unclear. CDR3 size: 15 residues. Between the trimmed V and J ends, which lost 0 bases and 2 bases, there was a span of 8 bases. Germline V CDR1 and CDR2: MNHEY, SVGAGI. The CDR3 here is CASSYSTQRNQPQHF. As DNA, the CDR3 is TGTGCCAGCAGTTACTCGACACAACGCAATCAGCCCCAGCATTTT.

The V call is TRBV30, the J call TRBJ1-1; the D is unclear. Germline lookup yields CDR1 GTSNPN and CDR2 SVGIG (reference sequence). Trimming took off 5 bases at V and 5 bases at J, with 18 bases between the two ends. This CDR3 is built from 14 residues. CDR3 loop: CAWCLGGRRTEAFF. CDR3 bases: TGTGCCTGGTGTCTTGGTGGCAGGAGGACTGAAGCTTTCTTT.

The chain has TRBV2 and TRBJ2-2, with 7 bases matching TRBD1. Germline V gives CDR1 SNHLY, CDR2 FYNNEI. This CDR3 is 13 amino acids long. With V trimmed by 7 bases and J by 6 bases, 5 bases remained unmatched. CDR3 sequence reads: CASTGDSAGELFF. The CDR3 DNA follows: TGTGCCAGCACCGGGGACAGCGCCGGGGAGCTGTTTTTT.

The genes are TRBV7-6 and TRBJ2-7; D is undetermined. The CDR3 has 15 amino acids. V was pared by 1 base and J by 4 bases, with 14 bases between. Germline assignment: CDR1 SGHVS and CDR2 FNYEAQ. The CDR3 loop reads CASSLGAIDNYEQYF. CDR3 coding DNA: TGTGCCAGCAGCTTAGGGGCCATCGATAATTACGAGCAGTACTTC.

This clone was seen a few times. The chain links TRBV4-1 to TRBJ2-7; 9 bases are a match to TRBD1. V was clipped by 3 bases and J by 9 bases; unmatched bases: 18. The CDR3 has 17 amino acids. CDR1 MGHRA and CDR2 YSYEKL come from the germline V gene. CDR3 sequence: CASSQGPPGQGFSRQYF. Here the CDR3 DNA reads TGCGCCAGCAGCCAGGGGCCCCCGGGACAGGGTTTTTCAAGGCAGTACTTC.

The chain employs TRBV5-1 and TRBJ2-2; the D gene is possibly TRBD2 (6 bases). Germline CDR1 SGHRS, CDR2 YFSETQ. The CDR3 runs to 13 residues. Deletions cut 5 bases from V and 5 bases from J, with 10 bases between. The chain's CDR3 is CASSLGTTGELFF. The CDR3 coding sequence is TGCGCCAGCAGTCTTGGGACTACCGGGGAGCTGTTTTTT.

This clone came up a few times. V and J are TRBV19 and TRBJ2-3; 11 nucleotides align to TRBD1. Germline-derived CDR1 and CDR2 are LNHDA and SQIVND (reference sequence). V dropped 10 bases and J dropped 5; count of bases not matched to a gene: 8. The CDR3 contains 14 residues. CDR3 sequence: CAIKAGTGGDTQYF. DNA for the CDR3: TGTGCCATAAAAGCCGGGACAGGGGGAGATACGCAGTATTTT.

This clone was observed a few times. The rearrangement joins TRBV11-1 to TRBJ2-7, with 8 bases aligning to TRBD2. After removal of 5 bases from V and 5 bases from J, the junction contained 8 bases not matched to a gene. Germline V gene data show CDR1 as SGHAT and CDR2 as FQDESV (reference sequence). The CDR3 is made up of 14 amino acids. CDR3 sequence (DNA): TGTGCCAGCAGCCTACACCGACTAGCGAACGAGCAGTACTTC. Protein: CASSLHRLANEQYF. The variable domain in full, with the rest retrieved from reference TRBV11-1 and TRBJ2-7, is EAEVAQSPRYKITEKSQAVAFWCDPISGHATLYWYRQILGQGPELLVQFQDESVVDDSQLPKDRFSAERLKGVDSTLKIQPAELGDSAMYLCASSLHRLANEQYFGPGTRLTVT.